The rows below give T cell receptor beta chains drawn from one sample of a study of blood T cell repertoires in COVID-19. The protocol was immunoSEQ multiplex PCR, while the TCRdb copy is restricted to in-frame clones and leaves out a portion. This table holds approximately 100,000 clones, around 75% found once. Sequencing used peripheral blood. Receptors originate from a human donor with acute or convalescent COVID-19. The donor label of this sample is uncertain. Each CDR3 is given with its conserved first and last residue. D genes are given only for firm matches. Size tells how often a clone was seen (once, few, many) or the class of an expanded clone, and some rows leave it out.

d_gene | abundance | j_gene | v_gene | CDR3nt | CDR3aa
TRBD1 | NA | TRBJ1-2 | TRBV7-9 | TGTGCCAGCAGCACTAGGGCGCCGGGACAGGGAATTGGCTACACCTTC | CASSTRAPGQGIGYTF
TRBD1 | NA | TRBJ1-2 | TRBV6-6 | TGTGCCAGCAGTTACTCGAGAACCGGGACAGGCTTAAGCTACACCTTC | CASSYSRTGTGLSYTF
NA | NA | TRBJ2-1 | TRBV4-1 | TGCGCCAGCAGCCAGCCTAACCGGGACTTTTACAATGAGCAGTTCTTC | CASSQPNRDFYNEQFF
TRBD1 | NA | TRBJ1-1 | TRBV2 | TGTGCCAGCAGGCGACAGGGGAACACTGAAGCTTTCTTT | CASRRQGNTEAFF
TRBD1 | NA | TRBJ1-6 | TRBV6-5 | TGTGCCAGCACCATAGGGACAGTTAATTCACCCCTCCACTTT | CASTIGTVNSPLHF
TRBD1 | once | TRBJ1-2 | TRBV27 | TGTGCCAGCAGTTTATACCAGGACAGGGGAGGTGGCTACACCTTC | CASSLYQDRGGGYTF
NA | NA | TRBJ1-5 | TRBV3-1/TRBV3-2 | TGTGCCAGCAGCCAAGGTGCAGGGTTTCATCAGCCCCAGCATTTT | CASSQGAGFHQPQHF
TRBD2 | NA | TRBJ2-1 | TRBV11-2 | TGTGCCAGCAGCTTAGACCCTTTACTAGCGGGGGGCTCCAATGAGCAGTTCTTC | CASSLDPLLAGGSNEQFF
NA | NA | TRBJ1-5 | TRBV6-1 | TGTGCCAGCAGTGAAGTGAGGGGCAATCAGCCCCAGCATTTT | CASSEVRGNQPQHF
NA | NA | TRBJ1-6 | TRBV6-5 | TGTGCCAGCAGTCCATACAGGGACTCACCCCTCCACTTT | CASSPYRDSPLHF
NA | few | TRBJ2-3 | TRBV10-3 | TGTGCCATCCGTTTCGAGCGTCCCACAGATACGCAGTATTTT | CAIRFERPTDTQYF
TRBD1 | NA | TRBJ2-7 | TRBV15 | TGTGCCACCAGCAGAGTATACGACGGACAGGCGGTTACCTACGAGCAGTACTTC | CATSRVYDGQAVTYEQYF
TRBD1 | NA | TRBJ1-2 | TRBV27 | TGTGCCAGCAGCCCAACAGGGGGCTCTGGCTACACCTTC | CASSPTGGSGYTF
TRBD2 | NA | TRBJ2-3 | TRBV3-1/TRBV3-2 | TGTGCCAGCAGTCGACTAGCGGGGGGGGCACCCTCTCCGGTAAATACGCAGTATTTT | CASSRLAGGAPSPVNTQYF
TRBD1 | NA | TRBJ2-2 | TRBV9 | TGTGCCAGCAGCGTAGTACAGGGGTTCACCGGGGAGCTGTTTTTT | CASSVVQGFTGELFF
NA | NA | TRBJ2-3 | TRBV7-9 | TGTGCCAGCAGCTTAAGGTCAGGTAGCACAGATACGCAGTATTTT | CASSLRSGSTDTQYF
NA | NA | TRBJ1-6 | TRBV3-1/TRBV3-2 | TGTGCCAGCAGCCGATACAGGGATGATTCACCCCTCCACTTT | CASSRYRDDSPLHF